The T cell receptor beta chain described here comes from a study of blood T cells in healthy people across ages. Study results and limitations: Both naive CD4+ cell counts and diversity were greater in long-lived donors than in aged donors.

This clonotype was counted ten times or more. Its antigen is unknown. Primers used in a second PCR of roughly 6 to 12 cycles were a sample-barcoded 5' primer and a J-beta primer mix. TCRdb re-derived calls from the 5' RACE reads in MiXCR, one entry per CDR3 protein. The sample holds just under 750,000 distinct CDR3 sequences; 20% to 25% are singletons and the top ten take around a fifth. Source material: blood. This TCR derives from an older man in good health.

The CDR3 here is CASSFRRLEQFF. CDR3 DNA sequence: TGTGCCAGCAGCTTCCGACGCCTGGAGCAGTTCTTC. V usage is TRBV13 and J usage is TRBJ2-1; no definite D call. The CDR3 extends over 12 amino acids. Per the germline V gene, CDR1 is PRHDT and CDR2 is FYEKMQ (reference sequence). Trimming removed 3 bases from V and 10 bases from J, with 10 bases in between. Full variable domain (missing parts from reference TRBV13 and TRBJ2-1): AAGVIQSPRHLIKEKRETATLKCYPIPRHDTVYWYQQGPGQDPQFLISFYEKMQSDKGSIPDRFSAQQFSDYHSELNMSSLELGDSALYFCASSFRRLEQFFGPGTRLTVL.